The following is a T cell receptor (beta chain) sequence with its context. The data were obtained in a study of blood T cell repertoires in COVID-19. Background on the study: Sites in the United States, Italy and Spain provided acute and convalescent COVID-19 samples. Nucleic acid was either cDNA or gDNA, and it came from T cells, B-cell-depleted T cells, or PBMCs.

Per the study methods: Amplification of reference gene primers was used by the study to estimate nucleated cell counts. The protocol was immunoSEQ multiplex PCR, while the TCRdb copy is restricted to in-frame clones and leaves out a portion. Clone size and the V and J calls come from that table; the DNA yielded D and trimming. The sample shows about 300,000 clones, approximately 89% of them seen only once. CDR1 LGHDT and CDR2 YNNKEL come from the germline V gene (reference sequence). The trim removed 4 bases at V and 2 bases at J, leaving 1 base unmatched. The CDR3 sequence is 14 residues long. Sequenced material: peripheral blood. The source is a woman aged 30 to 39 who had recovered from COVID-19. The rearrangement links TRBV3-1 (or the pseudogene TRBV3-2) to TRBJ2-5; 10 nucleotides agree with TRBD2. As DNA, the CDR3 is TGTGCCAGCAGCCTTAGCGGGGGGCAAGAGACCCAGTACTTC. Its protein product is CASSLSGGQETQYF.